The clone carrying this T cell receptor (beta chain) has more than one count but fewer than ten. TCRdb passed the RT-PCR reads through MiXCR, listing each CDR3 protein once. This sample has some 960,000 distinct CDR3 sequences, with 18% found just once. The data are from a study of patients and donors after allogeneic stem cell transplantation. Germline values: CDR1 SGHRS, CDR2 YFSETQ. V shed 4 bases and J 0 bases; nucleotides not matched to a gene: 2. This CDR3 region has 16 residues. Material: blood, either unsorted or a sorted T cell fraction (not recorded which). This receptor was taken from a human donor who was either an allogeneic HSCT recipient or a stem cell or donor lymphocyte infusion donor (not recorded which). It is not recorded whose cells these are; they may come from a transplant donor. This chain connects TRBV5-1 to TRBJ2-3; 13 nucleotides match TRBD2. This CDR3 is CASSAGLAGSTDTQYF. CDR3 coding DNA: TGCGCCAGCAGCGCGGGACTAGCGGGAAGCACAGATACGCAGTATTTT.